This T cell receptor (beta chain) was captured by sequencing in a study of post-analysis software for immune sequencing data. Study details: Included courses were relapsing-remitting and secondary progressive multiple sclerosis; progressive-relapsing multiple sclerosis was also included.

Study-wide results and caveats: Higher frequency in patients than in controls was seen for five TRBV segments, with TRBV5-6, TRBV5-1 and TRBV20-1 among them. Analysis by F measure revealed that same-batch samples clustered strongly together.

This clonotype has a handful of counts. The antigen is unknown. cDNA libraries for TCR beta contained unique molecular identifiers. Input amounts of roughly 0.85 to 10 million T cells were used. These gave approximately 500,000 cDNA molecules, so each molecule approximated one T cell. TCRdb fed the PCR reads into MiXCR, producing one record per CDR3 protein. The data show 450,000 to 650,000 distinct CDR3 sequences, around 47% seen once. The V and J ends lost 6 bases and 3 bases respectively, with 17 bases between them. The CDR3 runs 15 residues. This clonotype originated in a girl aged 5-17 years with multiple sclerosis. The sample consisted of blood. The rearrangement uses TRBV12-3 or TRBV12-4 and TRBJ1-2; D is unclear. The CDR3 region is CASSPYPWQDYGYTF. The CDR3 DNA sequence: TGTGCCAGCAGCCCCTACCCCTGGCAGGACTATGGCTACACCTTC.